This TCR beta chain was sequenced in a study of somatic mutations in cytotoxic T cells in rheumatoid arthritis (dated by TCRdb to the late 2010s). The study in broad terms: Sorted V beta1+ cells also underwent TCRB sequencing, and some V beta antibody-stained T-cell populations were flow-sorted at nearly 100% purity on a FACSAria II or Sony SH800. To characterize clonality, the study used TCRB deep sequencing while asking whether somatic mutations are carried by expanded CD8+ T-cell clones in newly diagnosed, untreated rheumatoid arthritis. For 65 to 80 rheumatoid arthritis patients and approximately 20 healthy controls, TCRB deep sequencing was carried out. Median age was essentially the same in the patient group and the control group.

The germline V gene gives CDR1 as SGHVS and CDR2 as FQNEAQ. From its cysteine to its phenylalanine, the CDR3 spans 16 amino acids. Only CDR3 DNA is held: 48 bases, read in frame from base 1. The V and J ends are trimmed by 4 bases and 0 bases, leaving 16 bases between them. This clone was counted a few times. Its target antigen remains unknown. No base quality information exists; no much larger clone differs at one position. General study outcomes and caveats: The slight underrepresentation of TRBV07 in patients was not corrected for multiple comparisons. CD8+ T-cell clonality did not differ significantly between rheumatoid arthritis patients and age-matched healthy controls. In patients, CD8+ clonality rose with age (Spearman r ≈ 0.49), which was not the case in healthy controls. The expanded CD8+ clones had unknown antigen targets, and not appearing in virus-specific databases did not rule out that they were virus-specific. The largest CD8+ clone made up more than 20% of CD8+ cells in about an eighth of the roughly 60 patients, and blood and synovial fluid shared several identical CD8+ TCRB sequences.

Genomic DNA underwent TCRB CDR3 sequencing using the immunoSEQ assay. Regarding the original processing steps: Analyses were restricted to productive TCRB rearrangements. A clone was defined by a unique TCRB CDR3 sequence, and clonality was computed as a productive clonality index based on Shannon entropy. The template counts of each clone relative to the total templates per sample were used to calculate repertoire overlap between two samples. V-gene usage measured by flow cytometry correlated with TCRB sequencing V-gene usage, with a Spearman r of roughly 0.67. Drawn from immuneACCESS, this table holds only the in-frame rearrangements with V and J called that TCRdb kept. Clones are partly lost; checked studies trace under half to an unresolved V gene and leave the rest unexplained. The V and J calls and clone size were taken over from that table, and D and trimming were inferred from the DNA. The sample records several thousand clones, 60% of which are singletons. The ten largest clonotypes hold 23% of the sample.

With a median age of 56 years (range about 21-70) and around 60% female, the healthy controls consisted of fewer than 25 blood donors whose buffy coats were used. On an AutoMACS, CD4+ and CD8+ cells were isolated via positive magnetic bead selection, and their purity was verified by flow cytometry. Ficoll-Paque PLUS density gradient separation was used to isolate peripheral blood mononuclear cells. DNA from CD4-enriched, CD8-enriched or PBMC samples was extracted using Nucleospin Tissue or Tissue XS kits and then quantified on a Qubit 2.0 fluorometer. The V and J segments used are TRBV7-8 and TRBJ2-7; the D call could be TRBD1 or TRBD2, with each sharing 5 bases. The clonotype originates from a middle-aged woman in good health. Sample: CD8+ T cells sorted from blood. The DNA is as follows: TGTGCCAGCAGCTCCTTCAGGGACGGGGACTCCTACGAGCAGTACTTC. Translated, it reads CASSSFRDGDSYEQYF.